What follows are 13 T cell receptor beta chains derived from one specimen sequenced in a study of monozygotic twins with inflammatory bowel disease. TCRdb re-called the 5' RACE reads and catalogs CDR3 proteins one per entry, DNA excluded. This sample's table reports 150,000 to 200,000 distinct CDR3 sequences. Sample: blood. Source of these receptors: a human donor with ulcerative colitis or Crohn's disease, or a healthy co-twin of an affected twin (not recorded which).

The CDR3 reads CASSLDFGNQPQHF. The V gene is TRBV5-5, the J gene TRBJ1-5. The CDR3 sequence is 14 residues long. Germline V gene data show CDR1 as SGHKS and CDR2 as YYEKEE (reference sequence). The whole variable domain, remainder taken from reference TRBV5-5 and TRBJ1-5, is DAGVTQSPTHLIKTRGQQVTLRCSPISGHKSVSWYQQVLGQGPQFIFQYYEKEERGRGNFPDRFSARQFPNYSSELNVNALLLGDSALYLCASSLDFGNQPQHFGDGTRLSIL.

The chain uses TRBV30 and TRBJ1-1; TCRdb outputs TRBD1, but without DNA this stays unchecked. The CDR3 spans 16 residues. Germline CDR1 GTSNPN, CDR2 SVGIG (reference sequence). CDR3 sequence: CACRIIKNRPNTEAFF.

The chain is built from TRBV5-1 and TRBJ2-7; TCRdb names TRBD1, which stays unverified in the absence of DNA. CDR1 and CDR2 from the germline V gene are SGHRS and YFSETQ. The CDR3 contains 14 residues. CDR3 protein: CASRFGDRSDEQYF.

The rearrangement links TRBV7-2 to TRBJ2-1; the TRBD1 assignment by TCRdb is unverifiable without DNA. Looked up from germline, CDR1 is SGHTA and CDR2 is FQGNSA. CDR3 length: 15 residues. The CDR3 protein is CASSFGGTVGNEQFF.

This chain uses TRBV4-1 with TRBJ2-7; no DNA is available, so the TRBD1 call from TCRdb remains unchecked. Germline V CDR1 and CDR2: MGHRA, YSYEKL. The CDR3 has 16 amino acids. The CDR3 here is CASSQDFDRTSYEQYF.

The V and J genes are TRBV5-1 and TRBJ1-1. Germline loops: CDR1 SGHRS, CDR2 YFSETQ. The CDR3 sequence is 15 residues long. The chain's CDR3 is CASSLAGQRGTEAFF.

Here the CDR3 reads CASPQAAHTEAFF. The chain is built from TRBV2 and TRBJ1-1. Germline V gene sequence: CDR1 SNHLY, CDR2 FYNNEI. The CDR3 spans 13 residues.

V and J are TRBV6-1 and TRBJ2-5. Per germline, CDR1 MNHNS and CDR2 SASEGT. The CDR3 totals 15 residues. CDR3 amino acids: CASIESGRARETQYF.

V and J are TRBV7-2 and TRBJ1-1; without DNA, the TCRdb call of TRBD1 cannot be checked. In germline, CDR1 is SGHTA, CDR2 FQGNSA. The length of the CDR3 is 14 residues. The chain's CDR3 is CASSIEEGLAEAFF.

This chain links TRBV5-8 with TRBJ1-1; TCRdb's assignment of TRBD1 cannot be checked, as there is no DNA. The CDR3 extends over 13 amino acids. CDR1 SGHTS and CDR2 YDEGEE come from the germline V gene. The CDR3 loop reads CASSPNRGLDAFF.

The chain uses TRBV18 and TRBJ2-1; checking the TCRdb D call of TRBD2 is not possible without DNA. Germline CDR1 reads KGHSH; CDR2 reads LQKENI. The CDR3 sequence is 16 residues long. The CDR3 loop reads CASSPRRQASGNEQFF.

The CDR3 loop is CSAGRGQGVSPLHF. The chain couples TRBV20-1 to TRBJ1-6; TCRdb gives TRBD1 as the D gene, but with no DNA this cannot be confirmed. The germline CDR1 and CDR2 sequences are DFQATT and SNEGSKA (reference sequence). This CDR3 is built from 14 residues.

The chain recombines TRBV24-1 with TRBJ1-1. The germline gives CDR1 KGHDR, CDR2 SFDVKD. The CDR3 covers 13 residues. The CDR3 spells CATKTEENTEAFF.